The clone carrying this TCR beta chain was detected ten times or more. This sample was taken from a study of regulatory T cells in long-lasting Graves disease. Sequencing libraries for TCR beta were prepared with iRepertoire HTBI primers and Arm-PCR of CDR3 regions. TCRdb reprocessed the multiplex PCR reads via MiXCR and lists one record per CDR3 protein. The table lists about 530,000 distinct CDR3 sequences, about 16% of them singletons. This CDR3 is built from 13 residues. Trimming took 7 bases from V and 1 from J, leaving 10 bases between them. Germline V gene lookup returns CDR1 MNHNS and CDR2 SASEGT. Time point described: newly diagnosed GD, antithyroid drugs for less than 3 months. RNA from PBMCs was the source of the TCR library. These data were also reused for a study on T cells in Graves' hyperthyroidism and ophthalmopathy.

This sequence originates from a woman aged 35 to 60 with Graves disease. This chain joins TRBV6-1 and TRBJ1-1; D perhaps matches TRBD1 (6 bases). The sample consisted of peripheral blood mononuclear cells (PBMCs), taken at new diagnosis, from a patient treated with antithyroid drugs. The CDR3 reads CASMGAGNTEAFF. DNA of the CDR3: TGTGCCAGCATGGGGGCGGGGAACACTGAAGCTTTCTTT.